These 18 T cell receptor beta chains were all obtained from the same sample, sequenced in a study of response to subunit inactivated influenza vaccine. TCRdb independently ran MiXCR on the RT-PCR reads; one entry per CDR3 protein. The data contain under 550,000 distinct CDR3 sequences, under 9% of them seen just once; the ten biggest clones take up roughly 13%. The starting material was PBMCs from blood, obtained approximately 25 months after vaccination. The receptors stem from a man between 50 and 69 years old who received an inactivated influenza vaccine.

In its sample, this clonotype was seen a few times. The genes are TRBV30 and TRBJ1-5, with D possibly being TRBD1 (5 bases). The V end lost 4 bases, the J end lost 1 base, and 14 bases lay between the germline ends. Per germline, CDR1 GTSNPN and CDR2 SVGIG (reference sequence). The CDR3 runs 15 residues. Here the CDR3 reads CAWTVGGASNQPQHF. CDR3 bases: TGTGCCTGGACGGTCGGAGGGGCCAGCAATCAGCCCCAGCATTTT. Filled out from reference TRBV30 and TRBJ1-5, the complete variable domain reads SQTIHQWPATLVQPVGSPLSLECTVEGTSNPNLYWYRQAAGRGLQLLFYSVGIGQISSEVPQNLSASRPQDRQFILSSKKLLLSDSGFYLCAWTVGGASNQPQHFGDGTRLSIL.

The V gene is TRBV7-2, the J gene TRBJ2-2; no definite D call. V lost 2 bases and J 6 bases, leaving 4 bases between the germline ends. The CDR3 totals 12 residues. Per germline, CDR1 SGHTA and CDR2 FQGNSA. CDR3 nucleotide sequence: TGTGCCAGCAGCTTACCTCCCGGGGAGCTGTTTTTT. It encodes CASSLPPGELFF.

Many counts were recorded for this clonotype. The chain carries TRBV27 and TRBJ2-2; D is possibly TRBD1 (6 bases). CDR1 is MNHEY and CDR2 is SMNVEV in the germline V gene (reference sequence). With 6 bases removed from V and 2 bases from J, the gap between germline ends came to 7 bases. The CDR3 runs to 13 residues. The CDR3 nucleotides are TGTGCCAGCAGCAGGGGCAACACCGGGGAGCTGTTTTTT. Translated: CASSRGNTGELFF.

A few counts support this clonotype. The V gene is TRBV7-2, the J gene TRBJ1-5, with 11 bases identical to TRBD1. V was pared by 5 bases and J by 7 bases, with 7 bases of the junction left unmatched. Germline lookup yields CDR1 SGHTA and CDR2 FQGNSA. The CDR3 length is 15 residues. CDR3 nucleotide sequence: TGTGCCAGCAGCAGCCGGACAGGGGGCGGGCAGCCCCAGCATTTT. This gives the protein CASSSRTGGGQPQHF.

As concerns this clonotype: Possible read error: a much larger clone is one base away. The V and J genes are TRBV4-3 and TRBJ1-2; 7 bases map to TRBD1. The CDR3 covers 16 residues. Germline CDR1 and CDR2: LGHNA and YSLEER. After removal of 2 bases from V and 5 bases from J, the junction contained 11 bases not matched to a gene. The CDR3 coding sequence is TGCGCCAGCAGCCAACTAATGGACAGGAAAGATTATGGCTACACCTTC. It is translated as CASSQLMDRKDYGYTF.

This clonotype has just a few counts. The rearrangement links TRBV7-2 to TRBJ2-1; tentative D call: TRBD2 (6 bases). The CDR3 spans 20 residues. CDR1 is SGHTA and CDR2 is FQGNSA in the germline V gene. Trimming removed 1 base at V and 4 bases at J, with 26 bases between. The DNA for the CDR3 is TGTGCCAGCAGCTTAGGGCTGCAGTCCGGGAGTACTTTCCGGTACAATGAGCAGTTCTTC. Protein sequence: CASSLGLQSGSTFRYNEQFF.

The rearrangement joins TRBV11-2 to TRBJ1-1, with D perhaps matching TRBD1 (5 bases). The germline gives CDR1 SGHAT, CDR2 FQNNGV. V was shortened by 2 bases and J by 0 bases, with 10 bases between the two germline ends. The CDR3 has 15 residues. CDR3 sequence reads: CASSLSPDMNTEAFF. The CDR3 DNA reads TGTGCCAGCAGCTTAAGTCCGGACATGAACACTGAAGCTTTCTTT.

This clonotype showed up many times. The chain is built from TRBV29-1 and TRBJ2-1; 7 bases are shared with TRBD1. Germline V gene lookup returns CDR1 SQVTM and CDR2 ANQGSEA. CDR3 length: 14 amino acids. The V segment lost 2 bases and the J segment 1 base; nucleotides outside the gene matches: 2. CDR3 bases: TGCAGCGTTGAAAACAGGGGTTCCTACAATGAGCAGTTCTTC. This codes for CSVENRGSYNEQFF.

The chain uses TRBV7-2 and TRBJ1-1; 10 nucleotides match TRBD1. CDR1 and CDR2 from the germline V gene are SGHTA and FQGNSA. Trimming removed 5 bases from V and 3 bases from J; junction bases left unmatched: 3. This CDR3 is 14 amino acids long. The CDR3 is CASSPGQGHTEAFF. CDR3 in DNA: TGTGCCAGCAGCCCGGGACAGGGGCACACTGAAGCTTTCTTT.

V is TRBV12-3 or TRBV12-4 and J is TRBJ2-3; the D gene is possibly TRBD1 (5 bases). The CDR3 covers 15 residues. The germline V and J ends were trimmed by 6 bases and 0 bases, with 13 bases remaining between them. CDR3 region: CASRPIRGSTDTQYF. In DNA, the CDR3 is TGTGCCAGCAGACCGATAAGGGGTAGCACAGATACGCAGTATTTT.

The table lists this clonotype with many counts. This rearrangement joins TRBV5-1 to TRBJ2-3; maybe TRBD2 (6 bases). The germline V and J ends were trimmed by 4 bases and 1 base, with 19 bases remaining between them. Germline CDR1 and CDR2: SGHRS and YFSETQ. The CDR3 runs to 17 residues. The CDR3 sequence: CASSPLGGGGGTDTQYF. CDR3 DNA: TGCGCCAGCAGCCCCCTCGGAGGAGGAGGGGGCACAGATACGCAGTATTTT.

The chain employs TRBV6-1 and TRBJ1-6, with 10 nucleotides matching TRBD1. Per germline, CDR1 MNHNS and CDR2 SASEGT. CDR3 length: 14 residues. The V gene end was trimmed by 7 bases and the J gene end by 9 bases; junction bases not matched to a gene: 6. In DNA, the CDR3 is TGTGCCAGCACCCCGGGACAGGGGAGTTCACCCCTCCACTTT. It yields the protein CASTPGQGSSPLHF.

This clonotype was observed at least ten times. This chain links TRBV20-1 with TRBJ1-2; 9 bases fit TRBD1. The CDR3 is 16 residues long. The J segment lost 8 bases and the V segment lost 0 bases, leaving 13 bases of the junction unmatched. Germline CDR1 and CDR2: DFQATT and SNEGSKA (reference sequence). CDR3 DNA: TGCAGTGCTAGAGACGACGCGACCGGGACAGGGTACGGCTACACCTTC. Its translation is CSARDDATGTGYGYTF.

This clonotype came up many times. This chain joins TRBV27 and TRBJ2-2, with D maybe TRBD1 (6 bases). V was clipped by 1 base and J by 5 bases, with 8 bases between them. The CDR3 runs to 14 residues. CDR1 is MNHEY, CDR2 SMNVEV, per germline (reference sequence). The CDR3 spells CASSLWGPTGELFF. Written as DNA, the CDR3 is TGTGCCAGCAGTTTATGGGGGCCGACCGGGGAGCTGTTTTTT.

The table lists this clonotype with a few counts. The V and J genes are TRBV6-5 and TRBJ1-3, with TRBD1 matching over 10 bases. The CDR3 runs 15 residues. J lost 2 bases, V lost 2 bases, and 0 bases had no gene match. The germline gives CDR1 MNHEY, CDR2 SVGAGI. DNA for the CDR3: TGTGCCAGCAGTTACGGGACAGGGGCTGGAAACACCATATATTTT. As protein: CASSYGTGAGNTIYF.

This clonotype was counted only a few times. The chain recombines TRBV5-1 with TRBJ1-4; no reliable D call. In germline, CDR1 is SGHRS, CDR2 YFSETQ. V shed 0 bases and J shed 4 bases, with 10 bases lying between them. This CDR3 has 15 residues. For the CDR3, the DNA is TGCGCCAGCAGCTTGGGAGGCGGAGATAATGAAAAACTGTTTTTT. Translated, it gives CASSLGGGDNEKLFF.

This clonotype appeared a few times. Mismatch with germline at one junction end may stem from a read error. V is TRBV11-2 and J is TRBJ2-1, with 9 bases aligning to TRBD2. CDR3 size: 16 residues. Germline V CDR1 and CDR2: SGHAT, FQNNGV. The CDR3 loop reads CASSLFLAGSFNEQFF. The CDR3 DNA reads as TGTGCCAGCAGCTTATTCCTAGCGGGGTCCTTCAATGAGCAGTTCTTC.

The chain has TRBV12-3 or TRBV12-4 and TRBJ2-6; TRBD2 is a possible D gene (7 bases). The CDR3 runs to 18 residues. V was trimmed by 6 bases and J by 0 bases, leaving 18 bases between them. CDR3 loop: CASSPGGAVLSGANVLTF. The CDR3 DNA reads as TGTGCCAGCAGCCCGGGGGGCGCAGTCCTCTCTGGGGCCAACGTCCTGACTTTC.